This paragraph reports one TCR beta chain. V was clipped by 0 bases and J by 2 bases, with 12 bases between them. Germline CDR1 and CDR2: LGHNA and YSLEER. The CDR3 extends over 16 amino acids. This sample is drawn from a study of blood T cell repertoires in COVID-19. Measured with immunoSEQ multiplex PCR; TCRdb has only the in-frame clones, and not every one. This table has about 170,000 clones, approximately 91% appearing once. The gene calls are TRBV4-3 and TRBJ2-3; D call uncertain. This clonotype was sampled from a man aged 18 to 29 with COVID-19, enrolled during active disease. Sequences were obtained from peripheral blood. CDR3 sequence reads: CASSQDLAPHTDTQYF. The CDR3 DNA is TGCGCCAGCAGCCAAGACTTAGCACCACACACAGATACGCAGTATTTT.